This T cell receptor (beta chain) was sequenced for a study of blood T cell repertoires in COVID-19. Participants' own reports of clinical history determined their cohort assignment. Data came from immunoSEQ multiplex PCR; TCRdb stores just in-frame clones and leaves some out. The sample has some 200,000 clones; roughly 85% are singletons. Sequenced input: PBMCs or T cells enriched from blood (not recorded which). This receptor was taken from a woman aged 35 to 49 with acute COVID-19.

The CDR3: CASGPQGRGPGNTIYF. CDR3 nucleotides: TGTGCTAGTGGTCCACAGGGACGTGGCCCTGGAAACACCATATATTTT. This rearrangement joins TRBV12-5 to TRBJ1-3; the D gene is possibly TRBD1 (6 bases). Per germline, CDR1 LGHNT and CDR2 FRNRAP. The CDR3 contains 16 residues. The V and J ends lost 5 bases and 2 bases respectively, with 16 bases between them.